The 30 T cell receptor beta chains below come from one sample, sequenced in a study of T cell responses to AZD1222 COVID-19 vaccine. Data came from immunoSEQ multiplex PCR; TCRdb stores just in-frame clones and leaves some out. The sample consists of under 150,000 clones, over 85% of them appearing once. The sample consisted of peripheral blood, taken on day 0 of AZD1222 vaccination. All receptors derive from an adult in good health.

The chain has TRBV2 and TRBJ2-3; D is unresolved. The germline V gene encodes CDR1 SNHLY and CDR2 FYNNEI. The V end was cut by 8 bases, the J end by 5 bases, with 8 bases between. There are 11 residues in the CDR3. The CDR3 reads CASGWIDTQYF. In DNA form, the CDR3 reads TGTGCCAGCGGTTGGATAGATACGCAGTATTTT.

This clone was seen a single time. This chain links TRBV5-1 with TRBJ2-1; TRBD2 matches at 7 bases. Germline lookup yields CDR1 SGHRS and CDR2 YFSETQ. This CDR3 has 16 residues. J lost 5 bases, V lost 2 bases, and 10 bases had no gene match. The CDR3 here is CASSFRLARLNNEQFF. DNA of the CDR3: TGCGCCAGCAGCTTTAGACTAGCCCGACTAAACAATGAGCAGTTCTTC.

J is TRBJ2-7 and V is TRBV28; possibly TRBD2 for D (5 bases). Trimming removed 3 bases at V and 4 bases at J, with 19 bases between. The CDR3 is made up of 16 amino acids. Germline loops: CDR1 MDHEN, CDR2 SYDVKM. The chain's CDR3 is CASSFNSRTGGYEQYF. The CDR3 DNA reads TGTGCCAGCAGTTTTAACTCCAGGACCGGAGGTTACGAGCAGTACTTC.

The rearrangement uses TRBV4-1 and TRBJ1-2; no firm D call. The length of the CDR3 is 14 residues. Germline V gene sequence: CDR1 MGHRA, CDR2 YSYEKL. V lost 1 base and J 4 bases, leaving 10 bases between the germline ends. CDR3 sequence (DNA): TGCGCCAGCAGCCAAGGGACGGTCCGCTATGGCTACACCTTC. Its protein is CASSQGTVRYGYTF.

CDR3 loop: CASSVGGLAATGELFF. DNA of the CDR3: TGTGCCAGCAGCGTAGGGGGGCTAGCGGCCACCGGGGAGCTGTTTTTT. This chain joins TRBV9 and TRBJ2-2, with D possibly matching TRBD2 (7 bases). In germline, CDR1 is SGDLS, CDR2 YYNGEE. This CDR3 has 16 amino acids. Trimming left V 0 bases short and J 4 bases short, with 13 bases between.

This chain's CDR3 is CASSTGPRGPPRPDTQYF. CDR3 DNA sequence: TGTGCCAGCAGTACGGGGCCGCGCGGGCCCCCCAGGCCAGATACGCAGTATTTT. The rearrangement joins TRBV2 to TRBJ2-3; possibly TRBD1 or TRBD2 for D (5 bases each). V was cut by 5 bases and J by 4 bases, with 25 bases left in between. Germline CDR1 reads SNHLY; CDR2 reads FYNNEI. The length of the CDR3 is 18 residues.

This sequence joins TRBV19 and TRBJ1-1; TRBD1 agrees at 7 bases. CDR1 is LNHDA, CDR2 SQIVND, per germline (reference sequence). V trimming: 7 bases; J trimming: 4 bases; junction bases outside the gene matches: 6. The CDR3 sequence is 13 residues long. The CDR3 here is CASKQGLVTEAFF. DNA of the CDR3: TGTGCCAGTAAACAGGGGCTAGTCACTGAAGCTTTCTTT.

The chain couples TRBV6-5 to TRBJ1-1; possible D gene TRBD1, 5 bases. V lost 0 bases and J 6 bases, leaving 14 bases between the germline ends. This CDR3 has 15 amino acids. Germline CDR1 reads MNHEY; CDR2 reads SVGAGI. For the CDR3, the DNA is TGTGCCAGCAGTTACTCGATGCGGGGGGTGGCTGAAGCTTTCTTT. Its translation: CASSYSMRGVAEAFF.

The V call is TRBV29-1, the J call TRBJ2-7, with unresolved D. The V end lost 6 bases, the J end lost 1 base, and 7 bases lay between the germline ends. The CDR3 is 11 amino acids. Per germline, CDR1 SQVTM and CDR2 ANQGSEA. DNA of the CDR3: TGCAGCGTGCTCAGTTCCTACGAGCAGTACTTC. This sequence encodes CSVLSSYEQYF.

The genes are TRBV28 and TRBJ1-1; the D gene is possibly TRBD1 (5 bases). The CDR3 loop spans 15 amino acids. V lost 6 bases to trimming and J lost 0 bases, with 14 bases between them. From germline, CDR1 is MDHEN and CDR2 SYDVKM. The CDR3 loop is CASRHYRLLNTEAFF. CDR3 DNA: TGTGCCAGCAGACATTACAGGCTATTGAACACTGAAGCTTTCTTT. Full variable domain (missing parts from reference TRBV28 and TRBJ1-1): DVKVTQSSRYLVKRTGEKVFLECVQDMDHENMFWYRQDPGLGLRLIYFSYDVKMKEKGDIPEGYSVSREKKERFSLILESASTNQTSMYLCASRHYRLLNTEAFFGQGTRLTVV.

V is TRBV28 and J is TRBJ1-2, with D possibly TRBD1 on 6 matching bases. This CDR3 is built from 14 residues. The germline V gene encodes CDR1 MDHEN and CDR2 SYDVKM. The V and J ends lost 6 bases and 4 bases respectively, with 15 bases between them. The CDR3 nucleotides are TGTGCCAGCAGACGGCTAAGGGGGACCTATGGCTACACCTTC. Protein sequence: CASRRLRGTYGYTF.

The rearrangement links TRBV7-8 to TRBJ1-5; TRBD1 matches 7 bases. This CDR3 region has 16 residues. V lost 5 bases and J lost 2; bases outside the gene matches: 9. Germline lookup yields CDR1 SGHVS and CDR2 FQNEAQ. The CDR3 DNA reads TGTGCCAGCAGCCACGACAGGGTTGGGCGCAATCAGCCCCAGCATTTT. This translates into CASSHDRVGRNQPQHF.

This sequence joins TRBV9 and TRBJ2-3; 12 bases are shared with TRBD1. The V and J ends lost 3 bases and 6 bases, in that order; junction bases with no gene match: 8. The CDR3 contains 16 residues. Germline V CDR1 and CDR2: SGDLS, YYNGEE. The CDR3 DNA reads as TGTGCCAGCAGCGACCCGGGACAGGGGGCGTTGGATACGCAGTATTTT. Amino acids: CASSDPGQGALDTQYF.

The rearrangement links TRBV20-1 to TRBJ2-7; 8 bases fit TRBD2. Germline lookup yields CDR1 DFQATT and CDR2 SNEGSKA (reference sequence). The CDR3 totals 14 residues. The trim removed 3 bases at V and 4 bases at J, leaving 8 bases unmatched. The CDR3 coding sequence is TGCAGTGCTAGTAGAGTAGCGGGACGATACGAGCAGTACTTC. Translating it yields CSASRVAGRYEQYF.

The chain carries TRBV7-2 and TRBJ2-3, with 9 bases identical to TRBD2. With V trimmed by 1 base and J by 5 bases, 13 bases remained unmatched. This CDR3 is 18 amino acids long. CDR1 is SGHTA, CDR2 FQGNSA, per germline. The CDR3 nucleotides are TGTGCCAGCAGCTTAGAATGGAATAGCGGGAGAGGAAAAGATACGCAGTATTTT. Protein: CASSLEWNSGRGKDTQYF.

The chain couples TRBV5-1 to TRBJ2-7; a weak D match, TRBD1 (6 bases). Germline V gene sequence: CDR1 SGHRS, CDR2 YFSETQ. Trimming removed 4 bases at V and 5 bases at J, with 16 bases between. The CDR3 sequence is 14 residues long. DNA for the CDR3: TGCGCCAGCAGCCCCGGGACATTGTTCGACGAGCAGTACTTC. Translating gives CASSPGTLFDEQYF. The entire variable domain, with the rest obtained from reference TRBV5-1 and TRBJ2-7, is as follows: KAGVTQTPRYLIKTRGQQVTLSCSPISGHRSVSWYQQTPGQGLQFLFEYFSETQRNKGNFPGRFSGRQFSNSRSEMNVSTLELGDSALYLCASSPGTLFDEQYFGPGTRLTVT.

CDR3 coding DNA: TGTGCCAGCAGGAAGACAGCAGGTCCAGATACGCAGTATTTT. Its protein is CASRKTAGPDTQYF. The chain joins TRBV28 to TRBJ2-3; tentative D call: TRBD1 (5 bases). With 6 bases removed from V and 4 bases from J, the gap between germline ends came to 14 bases. The V gene's germline CDR1 is MDHEN and CDR2 SYDVKM. The CDR3 extends over 14 amino acids.

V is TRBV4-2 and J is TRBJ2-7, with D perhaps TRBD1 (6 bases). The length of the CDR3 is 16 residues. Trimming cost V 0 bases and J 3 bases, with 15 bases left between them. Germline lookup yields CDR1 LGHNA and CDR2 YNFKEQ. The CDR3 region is CASSQDQAQGHYEQYF. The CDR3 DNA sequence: TGTGCCAGCAGCCAAGATCAAGCCCAGGGGCACTACGAGCAGTACTTC.

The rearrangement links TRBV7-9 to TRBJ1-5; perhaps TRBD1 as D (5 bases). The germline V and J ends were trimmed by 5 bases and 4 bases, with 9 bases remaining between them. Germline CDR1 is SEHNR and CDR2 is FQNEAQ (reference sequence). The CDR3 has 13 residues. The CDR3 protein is CASSLGANQPQHF. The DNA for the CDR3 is TGTGCCAGCAGCCTAGGGGCTAATCAGCCCCAGCATTTT. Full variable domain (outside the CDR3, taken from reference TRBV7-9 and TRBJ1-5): DTGVSQNPRHKITKRGQNVTFRCDPISEHNRLYWYRQTLGQGPEFLTYFQNEAQLEKSRLLSDRFSAERPKGSFSTLEIQRTEQGDSAMYLCASSLGANQPQHFGDGTRLSIL.

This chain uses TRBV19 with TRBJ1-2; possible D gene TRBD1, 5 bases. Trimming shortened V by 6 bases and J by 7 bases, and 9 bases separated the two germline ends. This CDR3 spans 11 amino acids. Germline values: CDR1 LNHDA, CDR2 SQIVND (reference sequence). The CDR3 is CASRRQTGYTF. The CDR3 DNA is TGTGCCAGTAGAAGACAGACTGGCTACACCTTC. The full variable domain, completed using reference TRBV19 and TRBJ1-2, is DGGITQSPKYLFRKEGQNVTLSCEQNLNHDAMYWYRQDPGQGLRLIYYSQIVNDFQKGDIAEGYSVSREKKESFPLTVTSAQKNPTAFYLCASRRQTGYTFGSGTRLTVV.

This chain's CDR3 is CASRADRISNQPQHF. The CDR3 coding sequence is TGTGCCAGCAGGGCCGACAGGATTAGCAATCAGCCCCAGCATTTT. The V and J genes are TRBV6-5 and TRBJ1-5, with a weak D call TRBD1 (6 bases). The V and J ends lost 6 bases and 0 bases respectively, with 12 bases between them. Germline CDR1 is MNHEY and CDR2 is SVGAGI. The CDR3 length is 15 residues.

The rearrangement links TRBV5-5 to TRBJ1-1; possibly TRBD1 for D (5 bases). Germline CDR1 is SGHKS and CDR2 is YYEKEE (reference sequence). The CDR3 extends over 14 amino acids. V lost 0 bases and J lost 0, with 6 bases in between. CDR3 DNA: TGTGCCAGCAGCTTGGGGGGGATGAACACTGAAGCTTTCTTT. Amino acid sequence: CASSLGGMNTEAFF.

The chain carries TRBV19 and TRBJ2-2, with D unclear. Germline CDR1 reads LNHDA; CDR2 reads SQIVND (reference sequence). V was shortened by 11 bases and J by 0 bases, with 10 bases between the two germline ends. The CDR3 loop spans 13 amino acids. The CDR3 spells CALGRPNTGELFF. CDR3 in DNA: TGTGCCTTGGGCCGACCGAACACCGGGGAGCTGTTTTTT.

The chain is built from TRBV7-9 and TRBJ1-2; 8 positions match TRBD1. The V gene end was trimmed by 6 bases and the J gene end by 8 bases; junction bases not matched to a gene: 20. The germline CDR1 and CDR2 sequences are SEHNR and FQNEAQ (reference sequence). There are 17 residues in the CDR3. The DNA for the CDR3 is TGTGCCAGCAGAACCGTACGGGCAGGGGGCGGATCAGACGGCTACACCTTC. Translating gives CASRTVRAGGGSDGYTF.

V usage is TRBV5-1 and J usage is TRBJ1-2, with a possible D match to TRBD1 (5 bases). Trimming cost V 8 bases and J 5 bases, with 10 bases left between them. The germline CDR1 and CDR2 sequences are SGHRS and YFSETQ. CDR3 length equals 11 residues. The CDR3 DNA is TGCGCCAGACCGGGGGATTATGGCTACACCTTC. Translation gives CARPGDYGYTF.

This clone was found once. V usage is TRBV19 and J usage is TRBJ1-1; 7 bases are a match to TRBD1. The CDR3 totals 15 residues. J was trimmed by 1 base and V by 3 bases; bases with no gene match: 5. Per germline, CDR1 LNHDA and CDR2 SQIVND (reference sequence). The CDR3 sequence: CASSIRGVTNTEAFF. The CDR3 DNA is TGTGCCAGTAGTATCAGGGGGGTAACGAACACTGAAGCTTTCTTT.

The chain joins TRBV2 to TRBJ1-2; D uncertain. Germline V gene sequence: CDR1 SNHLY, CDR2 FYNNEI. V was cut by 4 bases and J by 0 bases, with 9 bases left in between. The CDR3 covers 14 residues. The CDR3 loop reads CASSGSSANYGYTF. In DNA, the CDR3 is TGTGCCAGCAGTGGAAGTAGTGCTAACTATGGCTACACCTTC.

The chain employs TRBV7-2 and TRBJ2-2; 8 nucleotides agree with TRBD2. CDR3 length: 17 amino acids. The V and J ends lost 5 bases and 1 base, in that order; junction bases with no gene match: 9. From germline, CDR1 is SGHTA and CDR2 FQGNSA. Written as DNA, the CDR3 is TGTGCCAGCAGCCCCAGGGCCACTAGCGGGAACACCGGGGAGCTGTTTTTT. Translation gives CASSPRATSGNTGELFF.

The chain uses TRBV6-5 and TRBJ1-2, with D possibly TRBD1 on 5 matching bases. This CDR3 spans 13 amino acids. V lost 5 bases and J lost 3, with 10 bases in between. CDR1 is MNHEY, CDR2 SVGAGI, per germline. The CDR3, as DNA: TGTGCCAGCAGTCGGACGGGGGACTATGGCTACACCTTC. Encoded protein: CASSRTGDYGYTF.

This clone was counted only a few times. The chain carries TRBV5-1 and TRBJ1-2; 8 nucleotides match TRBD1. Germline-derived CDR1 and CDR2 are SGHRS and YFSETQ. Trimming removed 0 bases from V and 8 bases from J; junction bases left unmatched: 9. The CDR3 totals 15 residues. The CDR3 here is CASSLVAQGAGGYTF. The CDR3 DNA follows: TGCGCCAGCAGCTTGGTGGCCCAGGGGGCGGGCGGCTACACCTTC.